Listed below are T cell receptor beta chains from one sample, sequenced in a study of blood T cell repertoires in COVID-19. Assay used: immunoSEQ multiplex PCR; TCRdb lists only in-frame clones, some missing. The table includes approximately 140,000 clones, around 85% detected once. The sequencing input was peripheral blood. These receptors came from a man between 65 and 85 years old with acute or convalescent COVID-19. CDR3s include the opening cysteine and the closing phenylalanine or tryptophan. Fields, in order: D gene, V gene, clone size, J gene, CDR3 protein, CDR3 DNA. D genes are given only for firm matches. Clone size is given for some rows only: seen once, a few or many times, or a class if the clone is expanded.

D gene: .; V gene: TRBV7-2; clone size: .; J gene: TRBJ2-1; CDR3 protein: CASSGLTGYNEQFF; CDR3 DNA: TGTGCCAGCAGCGGATTGACAGGTTACAATGAGCAGTTCTTC
D gene: TRBD2; V gene: TRBV10-3; clone size: once; J gene: TRBJ2-7; CDR3 protein: CAISDGSGSSSYEQYF; CDR3 DNA: TGTGCCATCAGTGATGGTAGCGGGTCGAGCTCCTACGAGCAGTACTTC
D gene: .; V gene: TRBV4-3; clone size: .; J gene: TRBJ1-1; CDR3 protein: CASSQGHLNTEAFF; CDR3 DNA: TGCGCCAGCAGCCAAGGACACTTGAACACTGAAGCTTTCTTT
D gene: .; V gene: TRBV3-1/TRBV3-2; clone size: .; J gene: TRBJ1-3; CDR3 protein: CASSQEGGSGNTIYF; CDR3 DNA: TGTGCCAGCAGCCAAGAGGGGGGGTCTGGAAACACCATATATTTT
D gene: TRBD1; V gene: TRBV30; clone size: .; J gene: TRBJ1-4; CDR3 protein: CAWSGVRGPGEKLFF; CDR3 DNA: TGTGCCTGGAGTGGGGTCAGGGGGCCGGGCGAAAAACTGTTTTTT
D gene: TRBD1; V gene: TRBV4-1; clone size: .; J gene: TRBJ1-2; CDR3 protein: CASSQGGRGNYGYTF; CDR3 DNA: TGCGCCAGCAGCCAAGGGGGCAGGGGGAACTATGGCTACACCTTC
D gene: TRBD1; V gene: TRBV4-1; clone size: .; J gene: TRBJ2-7; CDR3 protein: CASSQARGQGEGYEQYF; CDR3 DNA: TGCGCCAGCAGCCAAGCCCGAGGACAGGGGGAAGGGTACGAGCAGTACTTC
D gene: .; V gene: TRBV3-1/TRBV3-2; clone size: .; J gene: TRBJ1-6; CDR3 protein: CASSQRTDNSPLHF; CDR3 DNA: TGTGCCAGCAGCCAACGCACTGATAATTCACCCCTCCACTTT
D gene: TRBD2; V gene: TRBV7-9; clone size: .; J gene: TRBJ2-1; CDR3 protein: CASSLVRGSSYNEQFF; CDR3 DNA: TGTGCCAGCAGCCTGGTACGCGGGAGCTCCTACAATGAGCAGTTCTTC
D gene: .; V gene: TRBV21-1; clone size: .; J gene: TRBJ2-1; CDR3 protein: CASSKGDRGHEQFF; CDR3 DNA: TGTGCCAGCAGCAAAGGGGACAGGGGCCATGAGCAGTTCTTC
D gene: TRBD2; V gene: TRBV15; clone size: .; J gene: TRBJ2-7; CDR3 protein: CATSRDSSGRIFYEQYF; CDR3 DNA: TGTGCCACCAGCAGAGATTCCAGCGGGAGAATCTTCTACGAGCAGTACTTC
D gene: TRBD2; V gene: TRBV4-1; clone size: once; J gene: TRBJ2-3; CDR3 protein: CASSQVAGGMDTQYF; CDR3 DNA: TGCGCCAGCAGCCAAGTAGCGGGGGGGATGGATACGCAGTATTTT
D gene: TRBD1; V gene: TRBV6-4; clone size: once; J gene: TRBJ1-4; CDR3 protein: CASSPAGGEEKLFF; CDR3 DNA: TGTGCCAGCAGTCCGGCAGGGGGCGAGGAAAAACTGTTTTTT
D gene: .; V gene: TRBV23-1; clone size: .; J gene: TRBJ1-2; CDR3 protein: CASSHSRGNYGYTF; CDR3 DNA: TGCGCCAGCAGTCATAGTCGGGGAAACTATGGCTACACCTTC
D gene: TRBD2; V gene: TRBV7-6; clone size: .; J gene: TRBJ2-7; CDR3 protein: CASSSGLAGGPAYEQYF; CDR3 DNA: TGTGCCAGCAGCTCAGGACTAGCGGGAGGGCCTGCCTACGAGCAGTACTTC
D gene: TRBD1; V gene: TRBV4-2; clone size: .; J gene: TRBJ1-1; CDR3 protein: CASSLTGVTEAFF; CDR3 DNA: TGTGCCAGCAGCCTTACAGGGGTCACTGAAGCTTTCTTT
D gene: TRBD1; V gene: TRBV19; clone size: .; J gene: TRBJ1-5; CDR3 protein: CATTGTGGHQPQHF; CDR3 DNA: TGTGCCACCACCGGGACAGGGGGCCATCAGCCCCAGCATTTT
D gene: .; V gene: TRBV11-3; clone size: .; J gene: TRBJ2-7; CDR3 protein: CASSLAGDGEQYF; CDR3 DNA: TGTGCCAGCAGCTTAGCGGGTGATGGGGAGCAGTACTTC
D gene: .; V gene: TRBV14; clone size: .; J gene: TRBJ2-1; CDR3 protein: CASSSGSGSYNEQFF; CDR3 DNA: TGTGCCAGCAGCTCAGGTAGCGGCTCCTACAATGAGCAGTTCTTC
D gene: TRBD2; V gene: TRBV4-2; clone size: .; J gene: TRBJ2-3; CDR3 protein: CASSQVSGSTDTQYF; CDR3 DNA: TGTGCCAGCAGCCAAGTTAGCGGGAGCACAGATACGCAGTATTTT
D gene: TRBD1; V gene: TRBV5-1; clone size: .; J gene: TRBJ1-2; CDR3 protein: CASSLARGTANYGYTF; CDR3 DNA: TGCGCCAGCAGCTTGGCAAGAGGGACAGCTAACTATGGCTACACCTTC
D gene: .; V gene: TRBV19; clone size: .; J gene: TRBJ2-7; CDR3 protein: CASSQEGFYEQYF; CDR3 DNA: TGTGCCAGTAGTCAAGAGGGCTTCTACGAGCAGTACTTC
D gene: TRBD1; V gene: TRBV6-1; clone size: .; J gene: TRBJ2-1; CDR3 protein: CASSEDRGSYNEQFF; CDR3 DNA: TGTGCCAGCAGCGAAGACAGGGGGTCCTACAATGAGCAGTTCTTC
D gene: .; V gene: TRBV12-3/TRBV12-4; clone size: .; J gene: TRBJ2-3; CDR3 protein: CASSRTFTDTQYF; CDR3 DNA: TGTGCCAGCAGTCGGACTTTCACAGATACGCAGTATTTT
D gene: .; V gene: TRBV2; clone size: .; J gene: TRBJ1-6; CDR3 protein: CASSEGSFSSYNSPLHF; CDR3 DNA: TGTGCCAGCAGTGAAGGTAGCTTTAGCTCCTATAATTCACCCCTCCACTTT
D gene: TRBD1; V gene: TRBV5-4; clone size: .; J gene: TRBJ1-4; CDR3 protein: CASSFRTGHNEKLFF; CDR3 DNA: TGTGCCAGCAGCTTCCGGACAGGGCATAATGAAAAACTGTTTTTT
D gene: TRBD1; V gene: TRBV19; clone size: .; J gene: TRBJ1-3; CDR3 protein: CASSIGGTGFGNTIYF; CDR3 DNA: TGTGCCAGTAGTATTGGCGGGACAGGGTTTGGAAACACCATATATTTT
D gene: TRBD2; V gene: TRBV9; clone size: .; J gene: TRBJ2-3; CDR3 protein: CASSVGYSGRLTSTDTQYF; CDR3 DNA: TGTGCCAGCAGCGTAGGTTATAGCGGGAGGTTGACTAGCACAGATACGCAGTATTTT
D gene: .; V gene: TRBV24-1; clone size: few; J gene: TRBJ2-6; CDR3 protein: CATSDYGLSSGANVLTF; CDR3 DNA: TGTGCCACCAGTGATTACGGACTAAGCTCTGGGGCCAACGTCCTGACTTTC
D gene: TRBD2; V gene: TRBV7-3; clone size: .; J gene: TRBJ2-3; CDR3 protein: CASSSGLAGGSDTQYF; CDR3 DNA: TGTGCCAGCAGCTCAGGACTAGCGGGAGGCTCAGATACGCAGTATTTT
D gene: TRBD2; V gene: TRBV7-7; clone size: .; J gene: TRBJ2-3; CDR3 protein: CASSCPYGLVSDTQYF; CDR3 DNA: TGTGCTAGCAGCTGCCCTTACGGACTAGTTTCGGATACGCAGTATTTT
D gene: .; V gene: TRBV4-1; clone size: .; J gene: TRBJ1-2; CDR3 protein: CASSQDPLHSYGYTF; CDR3 DNA: TGCGCCAGCAGCCAAGATCCCTTACACAGCTATGGCTACACCTTC
D gene: .; V gene: TRBV7-2; clone size: .; J gene: TRBJ2-3; CDR3 protein: CASSYGPLPGTQYF; CDR3 DNA: TGTGCCAGCAGCTATGGGCCCCTTCCAGGTACGCAGTATTTT
D gene: .; V gene: TRBV2; clone size: few; J gene: TRBJ2-5; CDR3 protein: CASFRGSQETQYF; CDR3 DNA: TGTGCCAGCTTCAGGGGCAGCCAAGAGACCCAGTACTTC
D gene: TRBD2; V gene: TRBV25-1; clone size: .; J gene: TRBJ2-7; CDR3 protein: CASSEYGLAGGYEQYF; CDR3 DNA: TGTGCCAGCAGTGAATACGGGCTAGCGGGAGGATACGAGCAGTACTTC
D gene: .; V gene: TRBV7-3; clone size: .; J gene: TRBJ2-3; CDR3 protein: CASSLTLGSGSTDTQYF; CDR3 DNA: TGTGCCAGCAGCTTAACGTTGGGCAGTGGAAGCACAGATACGCAGTATTTT
D gene: .; V gene: TRBV6-5; clone size: .; J gene: TRBJ1-1; CDR3 protein: CASSYAGRTEAFF; CDR3 DNA: TGTGCCAGCAGTTACGCGGGGAGAACTGAAGCTTTCTTT
D gene: TRBD2; V gene: TRBV5-1; clone size: .; J gene: TRBJ2-1; CDR3 protein: CASSPLGLAGSYNEQFF; CDR3 DNA: TGCGCCAGCAGCCCCCTGGGACTAGCGGGCTCCTACAATGAGCAGTTCTTC
D gene: .; V gene: TRBV20-1; clone size: .; J gene: TRBJ2-7; CDR3 protein: CSARINGVTYF; CDR3 DNA: TGCAGTGCTAGAATTAACGGGGTTACTTACTTC
D gene: TRBD2; V gene: TRBV7-2; clone size: .; J gene: TRBJ2-2; CDR3 protein: CASSQTSGRAGNTGELFF; CDR3 DNA: TGTGCCAGCAGCCAGACTAGCGGGAGGGCCGGGAACACCGGGGAGCTGTTTTTT
D gene: .; V gene: TRBV6-4; clone size: .; J gene: TRBJ1-2; CDR3 protein: CASSDSRESGYTF; CDR3 DNA: TGTGCCAGCAGTGACTCGAGGGAGAGTGGCTACACCTTC
D gene: .; V gene: TRBV4-1; clone size: .; J gene: TRBJ1-4; CDR3 protein: CASSQDQVLLFF; CDR3 DNA: TGCGCCAGCAGCCAAGATCAGGTATTGCTGTTTTTT
D gene: TRBD1; V gene: TRBV6-6; clone size: .; J gene: TRBJ1-2; CDR3 protein: CASSPGQGAGYTF; CDR3 DNA: TGTGCCAGCAGCCCCGGACAGGGGGCAGGCTACACCTTC
D gene: TRBD1; V gene: TRBV27; clone size: .; J gene: TRBJ1-4; CDR3 protein: CASRIGTGTFNEKLFF; CDR3 DNA: TGTGCCAGCAGAATAGGGACAGGAACCTTTAATGAAAAACTGTTTTTT
D gene: .; V gene: TRBV11-2; clone size: .; J gene: TRBJ2-3; CDR3 protein: CASSSLSDTQYF; CDR3 DNA: TGTGCCAGCAGCTCCCTATCAGATACGCAGTATTTT
D gene: TRBD1; V gene: TRBV19; clone size: .; J gene: TRBJ2-2; CDR3 protein: CASSRGQGVGELFF; CDR3 DNA: TGTGCCAGTAGTAGAGGACAGGGTGTCGGGGAGCTGTTTTTT
D gene: .; V gene: TRBV5-1; clone size: few; J gene: TRBJ1-2; CDR3 protein: CASSAGNSPYGYTF; CDR3 DNA: TGCGCCAGCAGCGCGGGAAATTCGCCCTATGGCTACACCTTC
D gene: .; V gene: TRBV6-6; clone size: .; J gene: TRBJ2-2; CDR3 protein: CASSFSEGELFF; CDR3 DNA: TGTGCCAGCAGTTTTAGCGAAGGGGAGCTGTTTTTT
D gene: TRBD1; V gene: TRBV11-2; clone size: .; J gene: TRBJ2-7; CDR3 protein: CASSSLGTGSREQYF; CDR3 DNA: TGTGCCAGCAGCTCGCTCGGGACAGGGAGCCGCGAGCAGTACTTC
D gene: .; V gene: TRBV28; clone size: .; J gene: TRBJ2-3; CDR3 protein: CASSPRRGHTDTQYF; CDR3 DNA: TGTGCCAGCAGTCCCCGCAGGGGTCACACAGATACGCAGTATTTT
D gene: TRBD2; V gene: TRBV4-3; clone size: .; J gene: TRBJ2-7; CDR3 protein: CASSQDQSRPGGPNEQYF; CDR3 DNA: TGCGCCAGCAGCCAAGATCAATCCCGTCCGGGAGGGCCCAACGAGCAGTACTTC
D gene: TRBD1; V gene: TRBV5-1; clone size: few; J gene: TRBJ1-2; CDR3 protein: CASSLAGQGSEGYTF; CDR3 DNA: TGCGCCAGCAGCTTAGCCGGACAGGGGTCAGAGGGCTACACCTTC
D gene: TRBD1; V gene: TRBV3-1/TRBV3-2; clone size: .; J gene: TRBJ2-1; CDR3 protein: CASRRGPEQFF; CDR3 DNA: TGTGCCAGCCGCAGGGGGCCCGAGCAGTTCTTC
D gene: TRBD1; V gene: TRBV4-2; clone size: .; J gene: TRBJ2-1; CDR3 protein: CASSAGGRGPDNEQFF; CDR3 DNA: TGTGCCAGCAGCGCAGGAGGTAGGGGGCCGGACAATGAGCAGTTCTTC
D gene: .; V gene: TRBV7-9; clone size: .; J gene: TRBJ2-2; CDR3 protein: CASQAPTGELFF; CDR3 DNA: TGTGCCAGCCAAGCCCCTACCGGGGAGCTGTTTTTT
D gene: TRBD1; V gene: TRBV10-3; clone size: .; J gene: TRBJ2-7; CDR3 protein: CALKEPGQGHEQYF; CDR3 DNA: TGTGCCCTTAAGGAACCGGGACAGGGGCACGAGCAGTACTTC
D gene: TRBD2; V gene: TRBV27; clone size: .; J gene: TRBJ2-5; CDR3 protein: CASQRGLAGVLGETQYF; CDR3 DNA: TGTGCCAGCCAACGGGGACTAGCGGGAGTTCTGGGGGAGACCCAGTACTTC
D gene: .; V gene: TRBV21-1; clone size: .; J gene: TRBJ2-1; CDR3 protein: CASSKGAGGYNEQFF; CDR3 DNA: TGTGCCAGCAGCAAAGGAGCGGGAGGGTACAATGAGCAGTTCTTC
D gene: .; V gene: TRBV5-1; clone size: few; J gene: TRBJ2-3; CDR3 protein: CASSRLTGRTDTQYF; CDR3 DNA: TGCGCCAGCAGCCGATTGACAGGACGGACAGATACGCAGTATTTT
D gene: .; V gene: TRBV20-1; clone size: .; J gene: TRBJ2-5; CDR3 protein: CSASGSQETQYF; CDR3 DNA: TGCAGTGCTAGTGGTTCACAAGAGACCCAGTACTTC